The 3 T cell receptor beta chains in this list originate from one sample, sequenced in a study of tumor-infiltrating lymphocytes in localized non-small cell lung cancer. Generated by immunoSEQ multiplex PCR, the TCRdb table keeps only in-frame clones and is missing some. This table has 15,000 to 20,000 clones, more than 60% appearing once. The specimen was lung tumor tissue. These receptors were obtained from a human donor with non-small cell lung cancer.

This clone was observed a few times. The V gene is TRBV27, the J gene TRBJ1-5, with D possibly TRBD1 on 5 matching bases. The CDR3 totals 15 residues. The germline V and J ends were trimmed by 4 bases and 3 bases, with 13 bases remaining between them. The germline V gene has CDR1 MNHEY and CDR2 SMNVEV (reference sequence). CDR3 loop: CASSSPTELNQPQHF. The CDR3 coding sequence is TGTGCCAGCAGTTCGCCGACAGAGCTCAATCAGCCCCAGCATTTT.

The rearrangement links TRBV2 to TRBJ2-5, with 8 bases lining up with TRBD2. Germline CDR1 is SNHLY and CDR2 is FYNNEI. This CDR3 contains 15 residues. The ends lost 8 bases at V and 4 bases at J; junction bases unmatched: 12. The CDR3: CASHKTGTRGETQYF. CDR3 bases: TGTGCCAGCCATAAGACCGGGACTAGGGGAGAGACCCAGTACTTC.

The chain uses TRBV18 and TRBJ2-5; 9 bases map to TRBD1. This CDR3 comprises 14 residues. CDR1 and CDR2 from the germline V gene are KGHSH and LQKENI. V gave up 3 bases and J gave up 1 base; unmatched junction bases: 0. The CDR3 spells CASSPDRGQETQYF. DNA of the CDR3: TGTGCCAGCTCACCGGACAGGGGCCAAGAGACCCAGTACTTC.